This T cell receptor beta chain comes out of a study of blood T cell repertoires in COVID-19. Study-level background: Samples taken during acute and convalescent COVID-19 were collected in the United States, Italy and Spain. The cDNA or gDNA used as material had been derived from T cells, B-cell-depleted T cells, or PBMCs.

Here immunoSEQ multiplex PCR was the method, and the copy in TCRdb shows in-frame clones only, minus some. The table has 150,000 to 180,000 clones, roughly four fifths seen once; the top ten hold under 2%. The CDR3 is 17 amino acids. Germline-derived CDR1 and CDR2 are LGHDT and YNNKEL (reference sequence). J gave up 1 base and V 5 bases, and 9 bases lay outside the gene matches. This chain links TRBV3-1 (or the pseudogene TRBV3-2) with TRBJ2-2, with 8 nucleotides matching TRBD2. The sequencing input was peripheral blood. The sequence was collected from an older man with acute or convalescent COVID-19. CDR3 protein: CASSGRLAFMNTGELFF. CDR3 sequence (DNA): TGTGCCAGCAGCGGACGACTAGCGTTTATGAACACCGGGGAGCTGTTTTTT.